These T cell receptor beta chains were read from a single sample in a study of blood T cell repertoires in COVID-19. The table came from immunoSEQ multiplex PCR; TCRdb's copy has only in-frame clones and leaves some out. The data contain about 140,000 clones, approximately 90% of them singletons. Material: peripheral blood. The receptor set was obtained from a woman aged 45-65 years with acute or convalescent COVID-19. Each CDR3 is given with its conserved first and last residue. The D gene is left open where the match is weak. Not all rows give a size; the values are once, few, many and, for expanded clones, a class.

TRBV6-1	TRBJ2-3	.	.	CASSDSNPGTDTQYF	TGTGCCAGCAGTGATAGCAATCCCGGCACAGATACGCAGTATTTT
TRBV9	TRBJ2-1	TRBD1	.	CASSGQGAYNEQFF	TGTGCCAGCAGCGGGCAGGGGGCCTACAATGAGCAGTTCTTC
TRBV29-1	TRBJ1-5	TRBD1	.	CSVEDRGSNQPQHF	TGCAGCGTAGAGGACAGGGGAAGCAATCAGCCCCAGCATTTT
TRBV5-6	TRBJ2-5	.	.	CASSLAGGKTQYF	TGTGCCAGCAGCTTGGCAGGGGGGAAGACCCAGTACTTC
TRBV27	TRBJ1-5	TRBD1	.	CASSSGTELYSNQPQHF	TGTGCCAGCAGCTCCGGGACAGAGCTATATAGCAATCAGCCCCAGCATTTT
TRBV10-3	TRBJ2-2	.	.	CAIRVQGTALTGELFF	TGTGCCATCAGGGTACAGGGCACTGCGCTTACCGGGGAGCTGTTTTTT
TRBV30	TRBJ1-1	.	.	CAWSGGPRHTPEGTTFF	TGTGCCTGGAGTGGGGGGCCGAGACATACACCTGAGGGGACAACTTTCTTT
TRBV30	TRBJ2-7	TRBD1	.	CAWSPRTGGVWSGMQYF	TGTGCCTGGAGTCCCAGGACAGGGGGCGTATGGTCCGGGATGCAGTACTTC
TRBV2	TRBJ2-4	TRBD2	.	CASRLGGPGGKNIQYF	TGTGCCAGCAGGCTGGGCGGGCCGGGGGGCAAAAACATTCAGTACTTC
TRBV6-5	TRBJ1-5	TRBD1	few	CASSNGQGASQPQHF	TGTGCCAGCAGTAACGGACAGGGGGCAAGTCAGCCCCAGCATTTT
TRBV4-1	TRBJ2-3	TRBD2	once	CASSQERRASGGAGKNTQYF	TGCGCCAGCAGCCAAGAACGGCGGGCTAGCGGGGGGGCCGGGAAAAATACGCAGTATTTT
TRBV18	TRBJ2-5	.	once	CASSSGLAAWGTQYF	TGTGCCAGCTCATCGGGACTCGCGGCCTGGGGGACCCAGTACTTC
TRBV7-9	TRBJ2-3	.	.	CASSLGMGLTDTQYF	TGTGCCAGCAGCTTAGGCATGGGGCTCACAGATACGCAGTATTTT
TRBV28	TRBJ1-1	TRBD1	.	CASSSSGQGVMNTEAFF	TGTGCCAGCAGCTCCTCGGGACAGGGTGTAATGAACACTGAAGCTTTCTTT
TRBV6-5	TRBJ2-1	TRBD2	.	CASSYDGRAFGEQFF	TGTGCCAGCAGTTACGACGGGAGGGCCTTTGGTGAGCAGTTCTTC
TRBV7-6	TRBJ2-2	.	.	CASSLSGTGELFF	TGTGCCAGCAGCTTATCCGGGACCGGGGAGCTGTTTTTT
TRBV10-3	TRBJ2-3	.	.	CAISGTDLPFSTDTQYF	TGTGCCATCAGTGGGACAGACCTTCCATTTAGCACAGATACGCAGTATTTT
TRBV1	TRBJ1-1	.	.	CTSSHRETGNTEAFF	TGCACCAGCAGCCACCGAGAGACAGGGAACACTGAAGCTTTCTTT
TRBV28	TRBJ2-3	TRBD2	.	CASSFGIPGTSVDTQYF	TGTGCCAGCAGTTTCGGCATCCCCGGGACTAGCGTAGATACGCAGTATTTT
TRBV7-9	TRBJ2-2	TRBD1	.	CASSLDRGLGGELFF	TGTGCCAGCAGTTTGGACAGGGGGCTTGGCGGGGAGCTGTTTTTT
TRBV11-3	TRBJ2-7	.	once	CASSLRAGREQYF	TGTGCCAGCAGCCTACGCGCGGGTCGCGAGCAGTACTTC
TRBV3-1/TRBV3-2	TRBJ2-1	.	.	CASSQDRGIHNEQFF	TGTGCCAGCAGCCAAGACAGGGGAATTCACAATGAGCAGTTCTTC
TRBV28	TRBJ1-5	.	few	CASSFNREGFNQPQHF	TGTGCCAGCAGTTTTAATAGGGAGGGGTTCAATCAGCCCCAGCATTTT
TRBV30	TRBJ1-1	.	.	CAWSVLAIGNTEAFF	TGTGCCTGGAGTGTACTAGCAATTGGGAACACTGAAGCTTTCTTT
TRBV27	TRBJ1-1	.	.	CASSFDSWTEAFF	TGTGCCAGCAGTTTTGATAGTTGGACTGAAGCTTTCTTT
TRBV9	TRBJ1-1	.	.	CASSVASHQGPFF	TGTGCCAGCAGCGTGGCTTCCCACCAGGGTCCTTTCTTT
TRBV27	TRBJ1-1	TRBD1	.	CASRYRGLSTEAFF	TGTGCCAGCAGATACAGGGGTTTGAGCACTGAAGCTTTCTTT